This record looks at one T cell receptor (beta chain) sequence and its context. Generated by immunoSEQ multiplex PCR, the TCRdb table keeps only in-frame clones and is missing some. This sample has 200,000 to 250,000 clones, with over 75% found just once. The CDR3 covers 17 residues. Germline CDR1 is LGHDT and CDR2 is YNNKEL (reference sequence). Germline trimming cut 3 bases from V and 6 bases from J; bases unmatched to any gene: 10. The data stem from a study of blood T cell repertoires in COVID-19. The specimen was peripheral blood. The chain is built from TRBV3-1 (or the pseudogene TRBV3-2) and TRBJ2-3; 12 bases match TRBD2. This clonotype originated in a human donor in a cohort sampled during active COVID-19. The DNA of the CDR3 is TGTGCCAGCAGCCACTCCCGACTAGCGGGAGAATGGGATACGCAGTATTTT. Its protein product is CASSHSRLAGEWDTQYF.